This entry concerns a single T cell receptor beta chain. These data come from a study of long-term antiretroviral therapy in people with HIV. The run of the v3.0 immunoSEQ assay was at survey level. Each sample aimed for roughly 40,000-55,000 sequenced T-cell genomes. Profiling relied on immunoSEQ multiplex PCR, and the TCRdb table lists in-frame clones only, not all of them. This table has some 47,000 clones, roughly 96% appearing once. CDR1 and CDR2 from the germline V gene are SGHDN and FVKESK. The CDR3 length is 13 residues. Trimming left V 1 base short and J 4 bases short, with 8 bases between. Specimen: unsorted PBMCs, collected 3.7 years after starting antiretroviral therapy. This receptor was obtained from a woman in her forties or fifties with HIV. The chain joins TRBV14 to TRBJ2-7; D is uncertain. This chain's CDR3 is CASSQGFGYEQYF. The CDR3 bases are TGTGCCAGCAGCCAAGGGTTCGGGTACGAGCAGTACTTC.